This TCR beta chain was documented in a study of cytomegalovirus exposure and HLA in healthy donors. Study information: A preliminary data release comprised tens of millions of unique TCRs obtained from HLA-typed donors.

Notes on the study in general: Some TCR beta chains (roughly 160 of them) were listed as cytomegalovirus-associated. An Asian-associated ancestry cluster reportedly showed fewer N-insertions than the approximately 620-donor mean in a later analysis. Roughly uniform sequencing depth across donors was assumed, possibly incorrectly.

The CDR3 loop spans 11 amino acids. Germline values: CDR1 SGHRS, CDR2 YFSETQ. Between the trimmed V and J ends, which lost 1 base and 7 bases, there was a span of 3 bases. In regard to this clone: The antigen is unknown. Within the sample, other DNA sequences also encode this same CDR3.

PCR employed 60 Vbeta and 13 Jbeta primers. The method was immunoSEQ multiplex PCR; TCRdb's version includes in-frame clones alone and lacks a portion of them. The data show about 200,000 clones, 75% to 90% seen once. The source material was PBMCs. This TCR was sampled from a woman in her thirties in good health and CMV-seronegative. The chain joins TRBV5-1 to TRBJ2-1, with D unclear. The CDR3 DNA follows: TGCGCCAGCAGCTTGCGGAATGAGCAGTTCTTC. It yields the protein CASSLRNEQFF. Looking up the rest from reference TRBV5-1 and TRBJ2-1 gives the full variable domain: KAGVTQTPRYLIKTRGQQVTLSCSPISGHRSVSWYQQTPGQGLQFLFEYFSETQRNKGNFPGRFSGRQFSNSRSEMNVSTLELGDSALYLCASSLRNEQFFGPGTRLTVL.